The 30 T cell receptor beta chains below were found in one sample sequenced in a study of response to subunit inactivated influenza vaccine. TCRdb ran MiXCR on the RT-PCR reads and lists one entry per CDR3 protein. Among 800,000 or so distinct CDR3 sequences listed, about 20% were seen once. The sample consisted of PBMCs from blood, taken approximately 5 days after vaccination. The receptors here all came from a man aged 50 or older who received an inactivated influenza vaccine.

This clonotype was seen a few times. The CDR3 region is CASSDGTGGTGEQYF. In nucleotides, the CDR3 is TGTGCCAGCAGTGACGGGACAGGGGGGACGGGCGAGCAGTACTTC. The chain combines TRBV27 with TRBJ2-7, with 11 bases that match TRBD1. V lost 5 bases to trimming and J lost 6 bases; unmatched junction nucleotides: 9. The CDR3 spans 15 residues. Germline V gene data show CDR1 as MNHEY and CDR2 as SMNVEV (reference sequence).

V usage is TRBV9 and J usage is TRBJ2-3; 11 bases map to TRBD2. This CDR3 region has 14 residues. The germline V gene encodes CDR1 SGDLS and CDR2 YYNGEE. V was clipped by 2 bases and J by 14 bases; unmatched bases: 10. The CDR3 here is CASSVSSTSGAPYF. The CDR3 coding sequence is TGTGCCAGCAGCGTCAGCTCGACTAGCGGGGCGCCGTATTTT. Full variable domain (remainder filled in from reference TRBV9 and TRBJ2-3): DSGVTQTPKHLITATGQRVTLRCSPRSGDLSVYWYQQSLDQGLQFLIQYYNGEERAKGNILERFSAQQFPDLHSELNLSSLELGDSALYFCASSVSSTSGAPYFGPGTRLTVL.

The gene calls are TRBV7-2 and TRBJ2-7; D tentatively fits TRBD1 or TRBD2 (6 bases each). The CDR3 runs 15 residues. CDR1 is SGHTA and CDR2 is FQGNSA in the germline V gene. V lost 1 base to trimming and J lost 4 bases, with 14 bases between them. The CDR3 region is CASSLEGGGLYEQYF. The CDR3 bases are TGTGCCAGCAGCTTAGAAGGAGGGGGTCTTTACGAGCAGTACTTC.

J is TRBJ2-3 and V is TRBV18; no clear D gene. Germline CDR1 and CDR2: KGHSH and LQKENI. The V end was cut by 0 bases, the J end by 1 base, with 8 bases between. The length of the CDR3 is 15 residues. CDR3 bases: TGTGCCAGCTCACCACCTGGGTGGGGCACAGATACGCAGTATTTT. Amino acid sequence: CASSPPGWGTDTQYF. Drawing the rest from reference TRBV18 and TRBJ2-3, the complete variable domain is NAGVMQNPRHLVRRRGQEARLRCSPMKGHSHVYWYRQLPEEGLKFMVYLQKENIIDESGMPKERFSAEFPKEGPSILRIQQVVRGDSAAYFCASSPPGWGTDTQYFGPGTRLTVL.

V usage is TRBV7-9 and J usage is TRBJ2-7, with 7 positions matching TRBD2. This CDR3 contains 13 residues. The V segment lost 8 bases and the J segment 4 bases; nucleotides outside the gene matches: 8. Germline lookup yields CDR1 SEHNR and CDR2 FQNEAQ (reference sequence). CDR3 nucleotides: TGTGCCAGCTCGACGGGGGGAGAGTACGAGCAGTACTTC. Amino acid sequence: CASSTGGEYEQYF.

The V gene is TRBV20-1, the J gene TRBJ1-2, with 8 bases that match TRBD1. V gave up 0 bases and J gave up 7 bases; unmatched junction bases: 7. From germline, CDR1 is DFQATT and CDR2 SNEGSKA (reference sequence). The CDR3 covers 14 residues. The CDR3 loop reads CSARDLDRAIGYTF. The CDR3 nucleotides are TGCAGTGCTAGAGATCTGGACAGGGCTATTGGCTACACCTTC.

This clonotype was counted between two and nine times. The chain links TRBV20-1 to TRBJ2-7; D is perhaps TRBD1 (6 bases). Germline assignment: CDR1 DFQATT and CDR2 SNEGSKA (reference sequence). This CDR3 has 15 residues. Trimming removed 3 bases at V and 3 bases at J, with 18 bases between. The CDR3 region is CSARTGSLYLYEQYF. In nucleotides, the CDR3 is TGCAGTGCTAGGACAGGAAGCCTTTACCTCTACGAGCAGTACTTC.

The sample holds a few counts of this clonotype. This CDR3 is CATSNTGAGELFF. Written as DNA, the CDR3 is TGTGCCACCAGCAACACAGGGGCCGGGGAGCTGTTTTTT. The rearrangement links TRBV15 to TRBJ2-2; 7 nucleotides agree with TRBD1. V was pared by 4 bases and J by 6 bases, with 2 bases of the junction left unmatched. This CDR3 region has 13 residues. CDR1 LNHNV and CDR2 YYDKDF come from the germline V gene (reference sequence).

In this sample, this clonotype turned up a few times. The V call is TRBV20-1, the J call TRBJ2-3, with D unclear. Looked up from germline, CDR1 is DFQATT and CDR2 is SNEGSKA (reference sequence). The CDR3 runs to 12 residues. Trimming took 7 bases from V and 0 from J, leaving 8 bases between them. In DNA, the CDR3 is TGCAGTGTTGGATCTAGCACAGATACGCAGTATTTT. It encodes CSVGSSTDTQYF.

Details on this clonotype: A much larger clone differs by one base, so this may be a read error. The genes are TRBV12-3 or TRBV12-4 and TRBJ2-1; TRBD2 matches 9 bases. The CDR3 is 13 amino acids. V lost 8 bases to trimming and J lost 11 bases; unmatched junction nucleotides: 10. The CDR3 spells CASSSGMTNKQFF. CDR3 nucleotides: TGTGCCAGCTCTAGCGGGATGACGAATAAGCAGTTCTTC.

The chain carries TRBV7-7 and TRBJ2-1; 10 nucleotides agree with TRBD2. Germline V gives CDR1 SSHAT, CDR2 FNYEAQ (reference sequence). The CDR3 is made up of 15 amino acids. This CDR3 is CASSYLAGGRNEQFF. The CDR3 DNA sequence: TGTGCTAGTAGCTACTTAGCGGGGGGTCGCAATGAGCAGTTCTTC.

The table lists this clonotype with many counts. Here the CDR3 reads CASREGPAGELFF. The CDR3 DNA is TGTGCCAGCAGAGAGGGCCCGGCCGGGGAGCTGTTTTTT. This chain links TRBV2 with TRBJ2-2; tentative D call: TRBD2 (5 bases). The germline V gene encodes CDR1 SNHLY and CDR2 FYNNEI. With 6 bases removed from V and 6 bases from J, the gap between germline ends came to 11 bases. The CDR3 contains 13 residues.

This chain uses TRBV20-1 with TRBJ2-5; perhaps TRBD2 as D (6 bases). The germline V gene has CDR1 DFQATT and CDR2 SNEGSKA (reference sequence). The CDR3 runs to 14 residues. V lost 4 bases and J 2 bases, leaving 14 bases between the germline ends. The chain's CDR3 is CSATSPGGQETQYF. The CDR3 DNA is TGCAGTGCTACCTCGCCCGGGGGACAAGAGACCCAGTACTTC.

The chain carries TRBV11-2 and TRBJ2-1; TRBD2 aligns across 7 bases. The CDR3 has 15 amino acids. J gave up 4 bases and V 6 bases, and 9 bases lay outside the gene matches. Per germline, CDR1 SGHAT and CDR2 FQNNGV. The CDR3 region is CASRGGGLSYNEQFF. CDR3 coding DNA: TGTGCCAGCAGGGGGGGAGGGCTATCATACAATGAGCAGTTCTTC.

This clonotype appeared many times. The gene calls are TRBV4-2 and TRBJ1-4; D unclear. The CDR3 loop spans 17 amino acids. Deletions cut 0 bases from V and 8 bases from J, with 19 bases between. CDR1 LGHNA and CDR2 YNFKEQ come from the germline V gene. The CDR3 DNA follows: TGTGCCAGCAGCCAAGATCCTTCGGGGATAGGTGCGGAAAAACTGTTTTTT. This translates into CASSQDPSGIGAEKLFF.

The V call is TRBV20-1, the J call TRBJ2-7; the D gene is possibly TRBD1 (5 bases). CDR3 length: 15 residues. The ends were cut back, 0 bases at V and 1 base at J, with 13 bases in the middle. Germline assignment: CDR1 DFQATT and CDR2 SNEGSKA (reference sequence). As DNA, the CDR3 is TGCAGTGCTAGAGATGCAAGGACACCATCCTACGAGCAGTACTTC. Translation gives CSARDARTPSYEQYF.

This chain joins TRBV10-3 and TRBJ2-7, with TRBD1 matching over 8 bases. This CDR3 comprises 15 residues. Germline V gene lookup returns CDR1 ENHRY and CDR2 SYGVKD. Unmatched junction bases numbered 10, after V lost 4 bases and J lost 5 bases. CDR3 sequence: CAISGPSRGLDEQYF. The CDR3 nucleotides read TGTGCCATCAGTGGTCCCAGCAGGGGGCTCGACGAGCAGTACTTC.

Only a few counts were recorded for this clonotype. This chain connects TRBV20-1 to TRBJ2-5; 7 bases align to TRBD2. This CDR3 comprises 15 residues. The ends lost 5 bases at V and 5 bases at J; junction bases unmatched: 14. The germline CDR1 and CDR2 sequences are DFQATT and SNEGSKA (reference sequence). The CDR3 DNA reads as TGCAGTGCTCCCCAAAGCGGGACCCCCCTGGAGACCCAGTACTTC. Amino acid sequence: CSAPQSGTPLETQYF.

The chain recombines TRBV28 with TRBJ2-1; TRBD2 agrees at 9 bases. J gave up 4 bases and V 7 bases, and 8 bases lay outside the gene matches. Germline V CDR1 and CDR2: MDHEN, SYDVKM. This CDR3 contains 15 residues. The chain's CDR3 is CASKTSGLTYNEQFF. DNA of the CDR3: TGTGCCAGCAAAACTAGCGGGCTTACTTACAATGAGCAGTTCTTC. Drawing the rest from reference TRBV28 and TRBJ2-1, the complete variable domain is DVKVTQSSRYLVKRTGEKVFLECVQDMDHENMFWYRQDPGLGLRLIYFSYDVKMKEKGDIPEGYSVSREKKERFSLILESASTNQTSMYLCASKTSGLTYNEQFFGPGTRLTVL.

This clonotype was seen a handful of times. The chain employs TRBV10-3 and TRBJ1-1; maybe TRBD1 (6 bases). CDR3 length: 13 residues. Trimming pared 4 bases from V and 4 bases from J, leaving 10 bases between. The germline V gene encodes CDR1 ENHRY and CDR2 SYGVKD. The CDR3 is CAISAKQGTEAFF. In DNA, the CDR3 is TGTGCCATCAGTGCTAAACAGGGCACTGAAGCTTTCTTT.

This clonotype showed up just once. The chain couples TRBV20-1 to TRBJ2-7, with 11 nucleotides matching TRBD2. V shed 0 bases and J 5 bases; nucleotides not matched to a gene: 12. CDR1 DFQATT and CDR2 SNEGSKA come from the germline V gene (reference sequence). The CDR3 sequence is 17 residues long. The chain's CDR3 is CSARDLTSGRPFDEQYF. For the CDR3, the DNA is TGCAGTGCTAGAGATCTAACTAGCGGGAGACCGTTCGACGAGCAGTACTTC.

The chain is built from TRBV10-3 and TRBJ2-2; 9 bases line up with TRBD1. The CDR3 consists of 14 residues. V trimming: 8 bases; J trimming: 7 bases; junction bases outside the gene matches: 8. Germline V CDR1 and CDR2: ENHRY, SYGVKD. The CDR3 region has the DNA TGTGCCATCTACTCCGGGACAGGGTTCGGGGAGCTGTTTTTT. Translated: CAIYSGTGFGELFF.

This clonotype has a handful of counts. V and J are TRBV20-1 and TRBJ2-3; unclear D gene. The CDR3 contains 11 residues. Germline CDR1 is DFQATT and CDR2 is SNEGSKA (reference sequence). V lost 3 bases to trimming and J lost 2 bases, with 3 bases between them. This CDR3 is CSASFTDTQYF. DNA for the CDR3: TGCAGTGCTAGTTTCACAGATACGCAGTATTTT.

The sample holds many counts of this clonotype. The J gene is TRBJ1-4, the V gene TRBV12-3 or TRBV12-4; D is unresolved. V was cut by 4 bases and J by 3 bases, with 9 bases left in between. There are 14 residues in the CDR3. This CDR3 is CASSSPAANEKLFF. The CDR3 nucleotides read TGTGCCAGCAGTTCACCAGCAGCTAATGAAAAACTGTTTTTT.

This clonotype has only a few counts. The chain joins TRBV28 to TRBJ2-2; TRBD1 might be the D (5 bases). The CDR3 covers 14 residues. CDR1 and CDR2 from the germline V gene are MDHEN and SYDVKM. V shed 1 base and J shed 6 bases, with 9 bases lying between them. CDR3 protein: CASSLLQVAGELFF. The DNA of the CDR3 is TGTGCCAGCAGTTTATTACAGGTTGCCGGGGAGCTGTTTTTT.

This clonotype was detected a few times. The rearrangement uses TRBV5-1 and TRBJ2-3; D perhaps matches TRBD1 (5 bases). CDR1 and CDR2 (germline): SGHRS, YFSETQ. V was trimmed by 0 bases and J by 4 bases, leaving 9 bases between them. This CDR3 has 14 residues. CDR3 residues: CASSLAAGSDTQYF. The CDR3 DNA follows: TGCGCCAGCAGCTTGGCGGCAGGGTCAGATACGCAGTATTTT.

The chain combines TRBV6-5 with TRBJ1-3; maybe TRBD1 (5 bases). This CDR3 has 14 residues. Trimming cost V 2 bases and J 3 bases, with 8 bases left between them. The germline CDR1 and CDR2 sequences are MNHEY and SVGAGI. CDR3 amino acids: CASSYAGNGNTIYF. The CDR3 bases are TGTGCCAGCAGTTACGCAGGGAATGGAAACACCATATATTTT.

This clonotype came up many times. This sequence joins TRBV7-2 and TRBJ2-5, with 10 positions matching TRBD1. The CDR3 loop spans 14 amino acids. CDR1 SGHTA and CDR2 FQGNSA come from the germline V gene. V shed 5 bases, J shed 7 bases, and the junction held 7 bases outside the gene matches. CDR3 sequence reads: CASSPGTGDRTQYF. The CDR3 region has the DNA TGTGCCAGCAGCCCCGGGACAGGGGATCGGACCCAGTACTTC.

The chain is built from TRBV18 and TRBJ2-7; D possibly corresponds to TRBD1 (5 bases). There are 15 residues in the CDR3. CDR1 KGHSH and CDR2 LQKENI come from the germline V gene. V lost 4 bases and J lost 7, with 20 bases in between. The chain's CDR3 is CASSLGGHSVREQYF. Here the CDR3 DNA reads TGTGCCAGCTCACTGGGCGGACATAGTGTACGTGAGCAGTACTTC.

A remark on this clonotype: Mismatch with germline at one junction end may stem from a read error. The CDR3 DNA is TGTGCCAGCAGCGGTTCGGGAACTGAAGCTGTCTTT. Its protein is CASSGSGTEAVF. The chain carries TRBV9 and TRBJ1-1, with D unresolved. The CDR3 runs 12 residues. Germline loops: CDR1 SGDLS, CDR2 YYNGEE.